This T cell receptor (beta chain) stems from a study of cytomegalovirus exposure and HLA in healthy donors. Overall study: Out of approximately 170 million T cells, an earlier analysis found some 120 million unique TCR beta sequences in total.

Overall study findings and caveats: Later analysis showed TCR association rates varying by HLA locus, highest for DRB1 and lowest for HLA-C. Most TCR beta V segments were productive about 87% or about 30% of the time in an earlier analysis.

Trimming removed 0 bases at V and 3 bases at J, with 11 bases between. The CDR3 extends over 15 amino acids. Looked up from germline, CDR1 is LGHNA and CDR2 is YNFKEQ. The table lists this clone with a count of one. The antigen remains unidentified. The PCR was carried out with 60 Vbeta primers and 13 Jbeta primers. Repertoires were generated with immunoSEQ multiplex PCR, while TCRdb's copy carries only in-frame clones and drops some. In the table there are some 63,000 clones, 80% of which are singletons. V is TRBV4-2 and J is TRBJ1-2; D uncertain. The sequence derives from a woman aged 40 to 50 in good health and CMV-seronegative. The sample was PBMCs. The CDR3 spells CASSQDLGRDYGYTF. Here the CDR3 DNA reads TGTGCCAGCAGCCAAGATCTAGGGAGGGACTATGGCTACACCTTC.